These T cell receptor beta chains were read from a single sample in a study of siplizumab effects on memory and regulatory T cells. Method: immunoSEQ multiplex PCR; TCRdb's copy keeps in-frame clones and lacks some. Counted here are 57,000 or so clones, around 80% occurring once; the ten biggest clones make up 0.35% to 0.5%. The sequenced sample was memory CD4+ T cells sorted from blood. The receptors here all came from a human donor in good health. CDR3s include the opening cysteine and the closing phenylalanine or tryptophan. The D gene is left open where the match is weak. A clone size is listed for some rows: how often the clone was seen (once, few, many), or a class if it is expanded.

NA	NA	TRBV4-1	TRBJ2-3	CASSQGWRDSDTQYF	TGCGCCAGCAGCCAAGGCTGGCGAGACTCAGATACGCAGTATTTT
TRBD2	NA	TRBV4-1	TRBJ2-7	CASSPSGGGYEQYF	TGCGCCAGCAGCCCGAGCGGGGGGGGCTACGAGCAGTACTTC
NA	NA	TRBV6-5	TRBJ2-1	CASSYGGRSKNEQFF	TGTGCCAGCAGTTACGGGGGCCGGTCCAAGAATGAGCAGTTCTTC
NA	few	TRBV28	TRBJ1-5	CASRWGVDSNQPQHF	TGTGCCAGCAGATGGGGCGTTGATAGCAATCAGCCCCAGCATTTT
NA	NA	TRBV7-3	TRBJ2-3	CASSLYPGGRGTSTDTQYF	TGTGCCAGCAGCTTATACCCTGGAGGACGGGGAACTAGCACAGATACGCAGTATTTT
NA	NA	TRBV29-1	TRBJ2-6	CSVEVVGAGANVLTF	TGCAGCGTTGAAGTTGTGGGGGCTGGGGCCAACGTCCTGACTTTC
NA	NA	TRBV6-1	TRBJ1-1	CASSGWATITNTEAFF	TGTGCCAGCAGTGGATGGGCCACAATTACCAACACTGAAGCTTTCTTT
NA	NA	TRBV30	TRBJ1-6	CAWSAGSFSYNSPLHF	TGTGCCTGGAGTGCCGGATCCTTCTCCTATAATTCACCCCTCCACTTT
TRBD1	few	TRBV19	TRBJ1-2	CASSTDRGYGYTF	TGTGCCAGTAGTACGGACAGGGGATATGGCTACACCTTC
TRBD2	NA	TRBV7-6	TRBJ2-7	CASSLGSGGAGEQYF	TGTGCCAGCAGCCTTGGGAGCGGGGGGGCTGGCGAGCAGTACTTC
TRBD2	NA	TRBV19	TRBJ2-7	CASSPTAGRSYEQYF	TGTGCCAGTAGTCCAACAGCGGGGCGCTCCTACGAGCAGTACTTC
TRBD1	NA	TRBV11-2	TRBJ1-3	CASSLSTGQGAPGNTIYF	TGTGCCAGCAGCCTCTCGACCGGACAGGGGGCGCCGGGAAACACCATATATTTT
NA	NA	TRBV10-1	TRBJ1-1	CAAENTEAFF	TGCGCCGCAGAGAACACTGAAGCTTTCTTT
NA	NA	TRBV27	TRBJ2-1	CASSLSFAAASYNEQFF	TGTGCCAGCAGTTTATCTTTCGCTGCGGCCTCCTACAATGAGCAGTTCTTC
TRBD1	once	TRBV19	TRBJ2-5	CASSPRTGAGGETQYF	TGTGCCAGTAGTCCAAGGACAGGGGCCGGGGGAGAGACCCAGTACTTC
NA	NA	TRBV2	TRBJ2-7	CASSVQGTYEQYF	TGTGCCAGCAGTGTACAGGGAACCTACGAGCAGTACTTC
NA	NA	TRBV29-1	TRBJ1-2	CSAGGDGGFYGYTF	TGCAGCGCTGGAGGGGACGGAGGATTCTATGGCTACACCTTC
NA	NA	TRBV19	TRBJ2-3	CASSMPSVDTQYF	TGTGCCAGTAGTATGCCCAGCGTGGATACGCAGTATTTT
NA	once	TRBV11-3	TRBJ2-2	CASSPGTSTGELFF	TGTGCCAGCAGCCCGGGGACCTCCACCGGGGAGCTGTTTTTT
NA	once	TRBV11-2	TRBJ2-1	CASTKLIPDEQFF	TGTGCCAGCACCAAGCTTATTCCCGATGAGCAGTTCTTC
NA	NA	TRBV19	TRBJ2-1	CATRSTQVIGQGLWDEQFF	TGTGCCACAAGGTCAACGCAAGTGATAGGCCAAGGGTTGTGGGATGAGCAGTTCTTC
TRBD1	NA	TRBV5-1	TRBJ1-4	CASSPGTGGTNEKLFF	TGCGCCAGCAGCCCCGGGACAGGGGGAACTAATGAAAAACTGTTTTTT
TRBD1	NA	TRBV19	TRBJ1-2	CASSIDTKGQGDYGYTF	TGTGCCAGTAGTATAGATACAAAGGGACAGGGAGACTATGGCTACACCTTC
NA	NA	TRBV25-1	TRBJ1-1	CASSPPTGKTEAFF	TGTGCCAGCAGTCCCCCAACGGGTAAGACTGAAGCTTTCTTT
NA	NA	TRBV5-6	TRBJ1-1	CASSLVAESEGAFF	TGTGCCAGCAGCTTGGTAGCCGAGAGTGAGGGCGCTTTCTTT
TRBD1	NA	TRBV30	TRBJ2-2	CAWIRQGATGELFF	TGTGCCTGGATTCGCCAGGGGGCCACCGGGGAGCTGTTTTTT
NA	NA	TRBV21-1	TRBJ1-2	CASIPEGDFNYGYTF	TGTGCCAGCATACCAGAGGGTGACTTTAACTATGGCTACACCTTC
TRBD1	NA	TRBV5-1	TRBJ1-3	CASSLVGLLTGSGNTIYF	TGCGCCAGCAGCTTGGTGGGTTTGCTGACAGGGTCTGGAAACACCATATATTTT
NA	NA	TRBV7-2	TRBJ1-5	CASSLGGGYGNQPQHF	TGTGCCAGCAGCTTGGGAGGGGGTTATGGCAATCAGCCCCAGCATTTT
TRBD2	NA	TRBV30	TRBJ2-7	CAWTPLAGTRYEQYF	TGTGCCTGGACTCCCTTAGCGGGGACTCGGTACGAGCAGTACTTC
TRBD1	NA	TRBV5-1	TRBJ2-7	CASTGQVRGEQYF	TGCGCCAGCACGGGACAGGTCCGGGGCGAGCAGTACTTC
NA	NA	TRBV2	TRBJ2-5	CANSKLSRETQYF	TGTGCCAACAGTAAATTATCCCGGGAGACCCAGTACTTC
NA	once	TRBV7-8	TRBJ2-2	CASSLQVGTGELFF	TGTGCCAGCAGCTTACAAGTGGGCACCGGGGAGCTGTTTTTT
NA	NA	TRBV16	TRBJ1-1	CASSRVEAFF	TGTGCCAGCAGCCGTGTTGAAGCTTTCTTT
NA	NA	TRBV30	TRBJ2-5	CAWTFGGQETQYF	TGTGCCTGGACTTTCGGGGGCCAAGAGACCCAGTACTTC
NA	NA	TRBV7-6	TRBJ1-4	CASSSMSGGVYEKLFF	TGTGCCAGCAGCTCAATGTCGGGGGGAGTCTATGAAAAACTGTTTTTT
TRBD1	NA	TRBV5-4	TRBJ2-7	CASSRPGQGYEQYF	TGTGCCAGCAGCAGACCGGGACAGGGCTACGAGCAGTACTTC
NA	NA	TRBV5-3	TRBJ1-3	CARSPGSHTIYF	TGTGCCAGAAGCCCCGGTTCACACACCATATATTTT
NA	few	TRBV5-1	TRBJ2-5	CASSFEGGGRETQYF	TGCGCCAGCAGCTTCGAGGGGGGAGGAAGGGAGACCCAGTACTTC
NA	NA	TRBV28	TRBJ1-2	CASWWQDYGYTF	TGTGCCAGCTGGTGGCAGGACTATGGCTACACCTTC
TRBD2	NA	TRBV5-6	TRBJ2-3	CASSFRTSGDSDTQYF	TGTGCCAGCAGCTTTCGGACTAGCGGGGACTCAGATACGCAGTATTTT
NA	once	TRBV7-2	TRBJ1-1	CASSQGLPEAFF	TGTGCCAGCAGCCAGGGTTTGCCTGAAGCTTTCTTT
NA	once	TRBV7-2	TRBJ2-7	CASSLMTDSYEQYF	TGTGCCAGCAGCTTAATGACAGACTCCTACGAGCAGTACTTC
TRBD2	NA	TRBV19	TRBJ2-2	CASKASGNTGELFF	TGTGCCAGTAAGGCTAGCGGAAACACCGGGGAGCTGTTTTTT
TRBD2	once	TRBV6-1	TRBJ2-5	CASSGGEWETQYF	TGTGCCAGCAGCGGGGGGGAGTGGGAGACCCAGTACTTC
TRBD1	few	TRBV9	TRBJ1-1	CASSPGDRRDTEAFF	TGTGCCAGCAGCCCCGGGGACAGGCGGGACACTGAAGCTTTCTTT
NA	few	TRBV10-3	TRBJ1-5	CAISLGGDGSQPQHF	TGTGCCATCAGTCTCGGGGGGGATGGTAGTCAGCCCCAGCATTTT
TRBD2	NA	TRBV2	TRBJ2-2	CASGPGLAGGTGELFF	TGTGCCAGCGGCCCGGGACTAGCGGGGGGAACCGGGGAGCTGTTTTTT
TRBD2	NA	TRBV5-4	TRBJ2-5	CASSLASRGGETQYF	TGTGCCAGCAGCTTGGCATCCCGGGGGGGAGAGACCCAGTACTTC